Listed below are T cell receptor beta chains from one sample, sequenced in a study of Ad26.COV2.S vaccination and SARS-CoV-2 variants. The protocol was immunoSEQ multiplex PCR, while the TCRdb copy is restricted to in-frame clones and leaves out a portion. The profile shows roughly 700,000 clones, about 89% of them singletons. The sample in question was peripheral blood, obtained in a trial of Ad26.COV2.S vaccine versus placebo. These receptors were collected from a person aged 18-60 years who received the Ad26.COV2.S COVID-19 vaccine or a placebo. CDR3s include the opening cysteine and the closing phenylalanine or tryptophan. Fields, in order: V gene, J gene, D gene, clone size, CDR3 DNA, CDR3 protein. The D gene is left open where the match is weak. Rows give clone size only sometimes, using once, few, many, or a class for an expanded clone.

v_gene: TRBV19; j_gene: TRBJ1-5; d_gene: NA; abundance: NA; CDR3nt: TGTGCCAGTAGTTCAGGGTACGGGAATTCCCGGCAGCCCCAGCATTTT; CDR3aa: CASSSGYGNSRQPQHF
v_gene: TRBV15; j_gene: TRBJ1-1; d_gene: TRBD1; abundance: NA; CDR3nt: TGTGCCACCAGCAGAGACCTTTTCTCGACAGGGCCGACTGAAGCTTTCTTT; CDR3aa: CATSRDLFSTGPTEAFF
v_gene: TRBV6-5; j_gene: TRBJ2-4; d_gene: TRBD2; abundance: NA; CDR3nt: TGTGCCAGCAGTTACTCGATTGTTCAGCGGGGGGGCATTCAGTACTTC; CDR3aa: CASSYSIVQRGGIQYF
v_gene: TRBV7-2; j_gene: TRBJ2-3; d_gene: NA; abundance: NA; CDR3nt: TGTGCCAGTCTATTCCTAGGCACAGATACGCAGTATTTT; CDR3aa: CASLFLGTDTQYF
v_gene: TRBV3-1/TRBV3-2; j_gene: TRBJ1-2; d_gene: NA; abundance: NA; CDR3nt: TGTGCCAGCAGCCAAGTAGGGAATGGCTACACCTTC; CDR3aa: CASSQVGNGYTF
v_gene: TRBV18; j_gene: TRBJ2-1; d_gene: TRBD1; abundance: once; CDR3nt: TGTGCCAGCCTAGACAGGGGTTGGGGCAATGAGCAGTTCTTC; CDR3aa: CASLDRGWGNEQFF
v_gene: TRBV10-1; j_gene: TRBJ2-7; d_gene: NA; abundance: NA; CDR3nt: TGCGCCAGCAGCGGGGGCGGCTACGAGCAGTACTTC; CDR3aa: CASSGGGYEQYF
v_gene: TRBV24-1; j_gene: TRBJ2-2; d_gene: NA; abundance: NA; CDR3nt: TGTGCCACCAGTGCCAGGGCGAACACCGGGGAGCTGTTTTTT; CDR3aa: CATSARANTGELFF
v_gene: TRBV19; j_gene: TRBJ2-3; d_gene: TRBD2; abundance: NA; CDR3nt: TGTGCCAGTAGTATCAGTGCTAGCGGGACCACAGATACGCAGTATTTT; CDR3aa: CASSISASGTTDTQYF
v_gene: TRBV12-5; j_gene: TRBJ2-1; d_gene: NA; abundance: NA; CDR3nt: TGTGCTAGTGGCGTCTCAGGCGGATCCAATGAGCAGTTCTTC; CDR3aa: CASGVSGGSNEQFF
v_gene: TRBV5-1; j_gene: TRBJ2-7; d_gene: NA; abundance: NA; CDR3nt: TGCGCCAGCAGCTTGGGGGAAACCTCCTACGAGCAGTACTTC; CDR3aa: CASSLGETSYEQYF
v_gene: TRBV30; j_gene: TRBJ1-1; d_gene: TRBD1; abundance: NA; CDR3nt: TGTGCCAAGGACAGGGAAGGCACTGAAGCTTTCTTT; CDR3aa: CAKDREGTEAFF
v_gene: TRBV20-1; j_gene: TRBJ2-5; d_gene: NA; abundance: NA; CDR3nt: TGCAGTGCTAGTCTTGGACAAGAGACCCAGTACTTC; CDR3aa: CSASLGQETQYF
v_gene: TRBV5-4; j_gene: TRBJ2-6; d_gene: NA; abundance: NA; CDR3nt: TGTGCCAGCAGCCCAAGTATCTCTGGGGCCAACGTCCTGACTTTC; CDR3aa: CASSPSISGANVLTF
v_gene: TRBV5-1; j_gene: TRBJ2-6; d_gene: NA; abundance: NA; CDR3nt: TGCGCCAGCAGCCCCATGGGGTTTAGCTCTGGGGCCAACGTCCTGACTTTC; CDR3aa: CASSPMGFSSGANVLTF
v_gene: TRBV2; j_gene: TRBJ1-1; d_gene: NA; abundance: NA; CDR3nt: TGTGCCAGCAGCCCCCAGGGTCCGGCTGAAGCTTTCTTT; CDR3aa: CASSPQGPAEAFF
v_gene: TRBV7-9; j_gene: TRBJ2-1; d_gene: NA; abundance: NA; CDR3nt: TGTGCCACTGAAGGGGGAGAAACCTACAATGAGCAGTTCTTC; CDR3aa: CATEGGETYNEQFF
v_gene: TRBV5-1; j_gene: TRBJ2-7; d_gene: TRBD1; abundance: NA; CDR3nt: TGCGCCAGCAGCCGTTCCGGGACAGGGAACTACGAGCAGTACTTC; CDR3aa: CASSRSGTGNYEQYF
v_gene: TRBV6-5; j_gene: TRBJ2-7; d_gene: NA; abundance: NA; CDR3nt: TGTGCCAGCAGTTACTGGGTCGGAACCTACGAGCAGTACTTC; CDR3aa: CASSYWVGTYEQYF
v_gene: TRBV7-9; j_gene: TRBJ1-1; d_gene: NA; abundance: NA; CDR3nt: TGTGCCAGCAGCTCGGTCGGCTCGAACACTGAAGCTTTCTTT; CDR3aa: CASSSVGSNTEAFF
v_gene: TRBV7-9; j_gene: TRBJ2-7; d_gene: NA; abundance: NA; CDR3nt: TGTGCCAGCAGCTTAGGTGGCTTTCTACGCGAGCAGTACTTC; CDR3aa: CASSLGGFLREQYF
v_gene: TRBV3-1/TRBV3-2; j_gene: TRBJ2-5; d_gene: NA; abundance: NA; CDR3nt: TGTGCCAGCAGCCTGCCAGGTTGTGAGACCCAGTACTTC; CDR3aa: CASSLPGCETQYF
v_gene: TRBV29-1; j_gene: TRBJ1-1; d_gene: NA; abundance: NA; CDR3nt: TGCACCGGCGGGGACCCTGACACTGAAGCTTTCTTT; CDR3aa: CTGGDPDTEAFF
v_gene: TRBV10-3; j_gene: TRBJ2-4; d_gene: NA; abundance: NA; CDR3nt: TGTGCCATCAGTGAAGCGATATATCCCATTCAGTACTTC; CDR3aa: CAISEAIYPIQYF
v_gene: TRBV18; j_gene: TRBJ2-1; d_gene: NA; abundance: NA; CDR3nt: TGTGCCAGCTCACCTACTAGCTCCTACAATGAGCAGTTCTTC; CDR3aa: CASSPTSSYNEQFF
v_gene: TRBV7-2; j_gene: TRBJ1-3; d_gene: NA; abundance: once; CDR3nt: TGTGCCAGCAGCTTCATAAGGGCTTCTGGTGGAAACACCATATATTTT; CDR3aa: CASSFIRASGGNTIYF
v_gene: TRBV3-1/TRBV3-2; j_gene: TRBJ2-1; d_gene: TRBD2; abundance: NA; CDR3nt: TGTGCCAGCAGCAAACTAGCGGGGGGGCCCGATGAGCAGTTCTTC; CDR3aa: CASSKLAGGPDEQFF
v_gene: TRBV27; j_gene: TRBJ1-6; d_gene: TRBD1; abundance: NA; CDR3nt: TGTGCCAGCAGTTCCCCCTCTCAGGGGGCTCCTGGTTCACCCCTCCACTTT; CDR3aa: CASSSPSQGAPGSPLHF
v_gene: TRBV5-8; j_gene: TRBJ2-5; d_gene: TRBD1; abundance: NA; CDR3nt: TGTGCCAGCAGCCCCGGGACAGGGGGCCAAGAGACCCAGTACTTC; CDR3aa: CASSPGTGGQETQYF
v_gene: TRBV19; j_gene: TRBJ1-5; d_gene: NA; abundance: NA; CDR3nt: TGTGCCAGTAGTATGGGACAAGCTAGCAATCAGCCCCAGCATTTT; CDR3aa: CASSMGQASNQPQHF
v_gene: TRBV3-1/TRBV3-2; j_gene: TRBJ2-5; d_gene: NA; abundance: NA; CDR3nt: TGTGCCAGCAGCCAGGTCCCCGGGAGTTCCACCGAGACCCAGTACTTC; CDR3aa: CASSQVPGSSTETQYF
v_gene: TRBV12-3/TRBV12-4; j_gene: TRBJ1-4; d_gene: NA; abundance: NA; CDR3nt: TGTGCCAGCAGTTTAACTAATGAAAAACTGTTTTTT; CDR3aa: CASSLTNEKLFF
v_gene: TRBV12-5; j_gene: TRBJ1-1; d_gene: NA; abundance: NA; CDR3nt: TGTGCTAGTGGTTTGTCACGGGGCCCACTGAACACTGAAGCTTTCTTT; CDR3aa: CASGLSRGPLNTEAFF
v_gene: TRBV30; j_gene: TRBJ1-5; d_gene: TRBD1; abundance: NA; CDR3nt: TGTGCCTGGAGTCGGGACAGGAGCAATCAGCCCCAGCATTTT; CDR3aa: CAWSRDRSNQPQHF
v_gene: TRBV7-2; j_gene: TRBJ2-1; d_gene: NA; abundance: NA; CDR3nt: TGTGCCAGCAGTCTACAGGGAGGTTCATACAATGAGCAGTTCTTC; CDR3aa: CASSLQGGSYNEQFF
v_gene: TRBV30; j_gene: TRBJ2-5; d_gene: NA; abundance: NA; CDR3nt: TGTGCCTGGAGTGTCGGGGCAGAGACCCAGTACTTC; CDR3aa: CAWSVGAETQYF
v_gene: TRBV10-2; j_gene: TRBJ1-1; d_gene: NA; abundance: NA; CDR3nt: TGCGCCAGCAGTGAGGCCGCTAAAGCGACTGAAGCTTTCTTT; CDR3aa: CASSEAAKATEAFF
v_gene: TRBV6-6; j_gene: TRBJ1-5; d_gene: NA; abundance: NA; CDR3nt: TGTGCCAGCAGCTCACTTGAGGTCTATAGCAATCAGCCCCAGCATTTT; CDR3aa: CASSSLEVYSNQPQHF
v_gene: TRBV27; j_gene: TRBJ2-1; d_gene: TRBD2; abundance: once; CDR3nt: TGTGCCAGCAGTTTAGTGGCGGGAGTGGAGGATGAGCAGTTCTTC; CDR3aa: CASSLVAGVEDEQFF
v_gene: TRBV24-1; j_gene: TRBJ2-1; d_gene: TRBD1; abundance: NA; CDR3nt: TGTGCCACCAGCGGGACAGTCCCCAATGAGCAGTTCTTC; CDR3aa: CATSGTVPNEQFF
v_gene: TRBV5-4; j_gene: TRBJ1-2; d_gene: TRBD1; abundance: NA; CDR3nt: TGTGCCAGCAGCTTGCCGGACAGGGACTATGGCTACACCTTC; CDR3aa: CASSLPDRDYGYTF
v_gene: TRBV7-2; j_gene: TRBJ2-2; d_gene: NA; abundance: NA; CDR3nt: TGTGCCAGCAGAAAGGGGGACCAGAACACCGGGGAGCTGTTTTTT; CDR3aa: CASRKGDQNTGELFF
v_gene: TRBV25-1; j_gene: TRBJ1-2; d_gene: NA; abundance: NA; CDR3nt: TGTGCCAGCAGTGGGGCCCCGGAGCGGGGCTACACCTTC; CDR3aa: CASSGAPERGYTF
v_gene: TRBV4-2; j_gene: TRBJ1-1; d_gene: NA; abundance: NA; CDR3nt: TGTGCCAGCAGCCAAGAGGCAGGCCTAAACACTGAAGCTTTCTTT; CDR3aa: CASSQEAGLNTEAFF
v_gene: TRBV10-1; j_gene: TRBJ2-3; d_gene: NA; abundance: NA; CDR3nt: TGCGCCAGCGGCCGCACAGATACGCAGTATTTT; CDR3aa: CASGRTDTQYF
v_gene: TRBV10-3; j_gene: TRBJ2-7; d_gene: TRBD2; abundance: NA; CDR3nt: TGTGCCATCAGCTCCGGGACTAGCTTCTACGAGCAGTACTTC; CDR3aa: CAISSGTSFYEQYF
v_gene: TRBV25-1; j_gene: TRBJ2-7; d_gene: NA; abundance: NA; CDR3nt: TGTGCCAGCAGTGAATATGGGGGGCGGTCCTACGAGCAGTACTTC; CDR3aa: CASSEYGGRSYEQYF
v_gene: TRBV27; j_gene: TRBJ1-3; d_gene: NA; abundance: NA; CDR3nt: TGTGCCAGCAGTTCCACATCCTCTGGAAACACCATATATTTT; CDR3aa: CASSSTSSGNTIYF
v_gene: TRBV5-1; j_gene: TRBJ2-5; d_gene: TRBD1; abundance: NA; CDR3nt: TGCGCCAGCAGCCTAAGGACAGGCTCAGGGGAAGAGACCCAGTACTTC; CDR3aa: CASSLRTGSGEETQYF
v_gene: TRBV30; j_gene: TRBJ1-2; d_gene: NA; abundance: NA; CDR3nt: TGTGCCTGGAGTCGGAGCAGCGTTAACTATGGCTACACCTTC; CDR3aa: CAWSRSSVNYGYTF
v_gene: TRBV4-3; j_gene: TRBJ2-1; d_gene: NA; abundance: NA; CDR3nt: TGCGCCAGCAGCCAAGACTTGGGGGTTCAGTTCTTC; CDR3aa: CASSQDLGVQFF
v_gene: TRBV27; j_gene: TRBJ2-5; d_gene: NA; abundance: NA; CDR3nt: TGTGCCAGCAGTTTCAAGGGTCCAGAGACCCAGTACTTC; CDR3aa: CASSFKGPETQYF
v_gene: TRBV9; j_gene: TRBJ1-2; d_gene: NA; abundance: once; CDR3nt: TGTGCCAGCAGCGTAGAGGGGGTCGGCTACACCTTC; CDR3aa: CASSVEGVGYTF
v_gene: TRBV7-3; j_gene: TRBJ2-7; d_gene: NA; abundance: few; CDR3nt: TGTGCCAGCAGCTTGAACGGGGGCTACGAGCAGTACTTC; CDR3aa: CASSLNGGYEQYF